Here is one TCR beta chain with its context. Antigen: not known. This record comes from a study of CD8 T cells in ankylosing spondylitis. One entry per CDR3 protein results from TCRdb running MiXCR on the 5' RACE reads. The table records fewer than 750,000 distinct CDR3 sequences, 15% to 20% of them present only once. With 6 bases clipped from V and 5 bases from J, the junction kept 9 bases outside the gene matches. Germline lookup yields CDR1 MNHNS and CDR2 SASEGT. This CDR3 has 14 residues. Findings of the study overall: Apparently characteristic of ankylosing spondylitis blood was a TCR beta motif (fewer than 10 highly homologous variants).

This sequence originates from a male donor with ankylosing spondylitis. This rearrangement joins TRBV6-1 to TRBJ2-7, with TRBD1 matching over 8 bases. The sequenced sample consisted of blood, either unsorted or a sorted T cell fraction (not recorded which). The CDR3 DNA reads TGTGCCAGCAGCCCCAGGGGGCAGATGGACGAGCAGTACTTC. Residues: CASSPRGQMDEQYF.